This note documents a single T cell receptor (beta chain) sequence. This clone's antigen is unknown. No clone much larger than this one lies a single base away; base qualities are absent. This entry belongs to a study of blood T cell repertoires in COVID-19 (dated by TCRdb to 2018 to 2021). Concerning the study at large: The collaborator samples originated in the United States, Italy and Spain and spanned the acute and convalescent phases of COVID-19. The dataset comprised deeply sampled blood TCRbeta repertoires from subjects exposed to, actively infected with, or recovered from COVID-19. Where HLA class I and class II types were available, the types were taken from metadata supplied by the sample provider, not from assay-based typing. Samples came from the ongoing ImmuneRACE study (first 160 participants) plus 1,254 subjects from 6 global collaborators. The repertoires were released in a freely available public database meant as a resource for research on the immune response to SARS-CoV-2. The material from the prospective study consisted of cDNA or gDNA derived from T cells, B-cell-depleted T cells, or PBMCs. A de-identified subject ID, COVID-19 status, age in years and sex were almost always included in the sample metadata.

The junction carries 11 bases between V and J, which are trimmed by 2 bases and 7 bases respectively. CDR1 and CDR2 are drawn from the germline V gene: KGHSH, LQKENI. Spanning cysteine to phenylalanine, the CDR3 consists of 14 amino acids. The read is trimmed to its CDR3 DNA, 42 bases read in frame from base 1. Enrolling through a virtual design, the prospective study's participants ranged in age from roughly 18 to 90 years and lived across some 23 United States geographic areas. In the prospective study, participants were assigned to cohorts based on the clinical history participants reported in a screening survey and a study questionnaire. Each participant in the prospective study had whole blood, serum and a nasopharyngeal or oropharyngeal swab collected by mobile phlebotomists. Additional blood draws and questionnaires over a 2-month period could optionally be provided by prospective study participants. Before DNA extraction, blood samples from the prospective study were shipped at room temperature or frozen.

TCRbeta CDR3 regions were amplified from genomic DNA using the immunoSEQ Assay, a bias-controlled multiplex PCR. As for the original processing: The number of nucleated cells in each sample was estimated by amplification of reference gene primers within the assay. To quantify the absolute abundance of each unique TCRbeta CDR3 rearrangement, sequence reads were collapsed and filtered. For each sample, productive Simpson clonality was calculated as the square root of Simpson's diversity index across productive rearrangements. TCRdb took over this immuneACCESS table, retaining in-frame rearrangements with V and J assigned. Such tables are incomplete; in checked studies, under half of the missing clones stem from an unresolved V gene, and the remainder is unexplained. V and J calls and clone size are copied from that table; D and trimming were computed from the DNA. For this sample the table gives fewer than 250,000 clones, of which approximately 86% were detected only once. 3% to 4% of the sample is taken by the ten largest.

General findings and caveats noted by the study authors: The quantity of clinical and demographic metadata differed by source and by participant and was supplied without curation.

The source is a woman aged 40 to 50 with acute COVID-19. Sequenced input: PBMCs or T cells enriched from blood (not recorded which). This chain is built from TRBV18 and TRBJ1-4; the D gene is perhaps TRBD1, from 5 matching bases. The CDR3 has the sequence CASSPRRDFEKLFF. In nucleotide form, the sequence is TGTGCCAGCTCACCAAGACGGGACTTTGAAAAACTGTTTTTT.